Each of the 8 T cell receptor beta chains below was sequenced from the same sample in a study of blood T cell repertoires in COVID-19. Only in-frame clones appear in the TCRdb table, and some are missing; sequencing was by immunoSEQ multiplex PCR. The sample has more than 300,000 clones; 70% to 90% are singletons. Source material: PBMCs or T cells enriched from blood (not recorded which). Source of these receptors: a woman in her twenties or thirties who had recovered from COVID-19.

The chain uses TRBV11-2 and TRBJ1-2; possible D gene TRBD1, 6 bases. CDR1 SGHAT and CDR2 FQNNGV come from the germline V gene. V was pared by 6 bases and J by 2 bases, with 13 bases between. CDR3 length equals 14 residues. The chain's CDR3 is CASRKGGVNYGYTF. CDR3 sequence (DNA): TGTGCCAGCAGGAAGGGGGGGGTCAACTATGGCTACACCTTC.

The chain links TRBV7-2 to TRBJ2-1; D is uncertain. The CDR3 has 13 residues. Between the trimmed V and J ends, which lost 5 bases and 8 bases, there was a span of 13 bases. CDR1 SGHTA and CDR2 FQGNSA come from the germline V gene. The CDR3 sequence: CASSDPGSDEQFF. CDR3 nucleotides: TGTGCCAGCAGCGACCCCGGGTCGGATGAGCAGTTCTTC.

The CDR3 here is CAAGGQDYGYTF. The CDR3 DNA follows: TGTGCCGCGGGGGGGCAGGACTATGGCTACACCTTC. The genes are TRBV2 and TRBJ1-2, with a tentative D call TRBD1 (6 bases). Between the trimmed V and J ends, which lost 11 bases and 3 bases, there was a span of 13 bases. CDR3 length: 12 residues. CDR1 is SNHLY, CDR2 FYNNEI, per germline.

V and J are TRBV18 and TRBJ2-7, with D maybe TRBD1 (6 bases). Germline V lookup: CDR1 KGHSH, CDR2 LQKENI. The CDR3 length is 13 residues. Trimming pared 4 bases from V and 2 bases from J, leaving 9 bases between. Here the CDR3 reads CASSLQGAYEQYF. In nucleotides, the CDR3 is TGTGCCAGCTCACTACAGGGCGCCTACGAGCAGTACTTC.

The CDR3 bases are TGTGCCAGCAGCTTAGATCAGGGGCGCGTCTCCGAGCAGTACTTC. Its translation: CASSLDQGRVSEQYF. V usage is TRBV7-8 and J usage is TRBJ2-7; tentatively, D is TRBD1 (6 bases). The germline V gene has CDR1 SGHVS and CDR2 FQNEAQ. The CDR3 covers 15 residues. Trimming shortened V by 1 base and J by 6 bases, and 16 bases separated the two germline ends.

This chain connects TRBV29-1 to TRBJ2-5; a weak D match, TRBD2 (5 bases). The germline V and J ends were trimmed by 4 bases and 7 bases, with 16 bases remaining between them. Germline loops: CDR1 SQVTM, CDR2 ANQGSEA. This CDR3 has 13 amino acids. The CDR3 coding sequence is TGCAGCGTTGGAGGGATCGACGTGGGGACCCAGTACTTC. Translating it yields CSVGGIDVGTQYF.

This clone is a singleton in its sample. The genes are TRBV2 and TRBJ2-1, with D uncertain. The germline gives CDR1 SNHLY, CDR2 FYNNEI. The ends were cut back, 5 bases at V and 8 bases at J, with 4 bases in the middle. The CDR3 is 10 residues long. The CDR3 loop is CASSNYEQFF. The CDR3 DNA reads TGTGCCAGCAGTAACTATGAGCAGTTCTTC. Based on the CDR3 plus reference TRBV2 and TRBJ2-1, the full variable domain is EPEVTQTPSHQVTQMGQEVILRCVPISNHLYFYWYRQILGQKVEFLVSFYNNEISEKSEIFDDQFSVERPDGSNFTLKIRSTKLEDSAMYFCASSNYEQFFGPGTRLTVL.

The CDR3 bases are TGTGCCAGCAGCCCCCGGACAGGGTCAGGTGAAGCTTTCTTT. Translation gives CASSPRTGSGEAFF. The chain joins TRBV9 to TRBJ1-1; TRBD1 matches 8 bases. This CDR3 comprises 14 residues. Germline V gene lookup returns CDR1 SGDLS and CDR2 YYNGEE. J gave up 7 bases and V 4 bases, and 9 bases lay outside the gene matches.